One T cell receptor beta chain is described in this entry. Peripheral blood was drawn, about 9.7 milliliters per donor. The data belong to a study of blood T cells in healthy people across ages. V shed 6 bases, J shed 3 bases, and the junction held 11 bases outside the gene matches. This CDR3 has 17 amino acids. CDR1 and CDR2 from the germline V gene are SNHLY and FYNNEI. Through a sample-barcoded 5' primer and a J-beta primer mix, a second PCR was run for about 6 to 12 cycles. Through a template-switch adaptor with 12 random nucleotides, each cDNA molecule received a tag. One entry per CDR3 protein, called by TCRdb with MiXCR from the 5' RACE reads. This sample has about 1.8 million distinct CDR3 sequences; roughly 50% occur once, and the top ten carry roughly 2.1%.

What was sequenced was blood. The clonotype originates from a woman aged 40-49 years in good health. This chain uses TRBV2 with TRBJ1-2; 12 bases line up with TRBD1. The DNA for the CDR3 is TGTGCCAGCAGCAAACAGGGACAGGGGGCGGCTGACTATGGCTACACCTTC. Residues: CASSKQGQGAADYGYTF.